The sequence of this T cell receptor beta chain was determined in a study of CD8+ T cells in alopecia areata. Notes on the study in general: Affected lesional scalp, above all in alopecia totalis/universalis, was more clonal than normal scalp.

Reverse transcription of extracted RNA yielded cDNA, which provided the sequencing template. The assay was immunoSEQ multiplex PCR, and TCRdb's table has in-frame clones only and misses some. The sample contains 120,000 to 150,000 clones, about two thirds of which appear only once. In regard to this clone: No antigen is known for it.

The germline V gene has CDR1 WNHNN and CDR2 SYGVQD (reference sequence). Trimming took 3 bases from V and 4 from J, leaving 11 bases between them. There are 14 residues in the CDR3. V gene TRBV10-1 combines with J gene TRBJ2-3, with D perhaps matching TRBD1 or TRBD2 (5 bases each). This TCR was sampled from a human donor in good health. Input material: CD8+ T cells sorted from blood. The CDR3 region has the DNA TGCGCCAGCAGTGATCCCGGGGCTGCAGATACGCAGTATTTT. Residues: CASSDPGAADTQYF.